The 23 T cell receptor beta chains below were found in one sample sequenced in a study of tissue T cells after allogeneic stem cell transplantation. Time point: mouse harvest day 7 after allogeneic transplant. The graft held 10^6 splenic CD5+ T cells and 10^7 T-cell-depleted bone marrow cells. Clones were sequenced by immunoSEQ multiplex PCR, and TCRdb holds only the in-frame ones, with some missing. Of roughly 4,000 clones listed, 45% to 60% were seen once; the top ten hold 6.5% to 10%. Sequencing was performed on lymph node tissue. These TCRs come from a female BALB/c mouse given C57BL/6 T cells with graft-versus-host disease after an allogeneic hematopoietic cell transplant.

This clone was seen a few times. Gene names are mouse gene names. The CDR3 end falls 1 residue outside the read, so it is completed with the germline J gene. The chain employs TRBV26 and TRBJ2-7, with 8 bases matching TRBD2. In germline, CDR1 is KGHPV, CDR2 FQNQEV (reference sequence). The CDR3 consists of 15 residues. The ends lost 6 bases at V and 2 bases at J; junction bases unmatched: 9. CDR3 loop: CASRRVGTGPYEQYF. Incomplete CDR3 DNA: TGTGCCAGCAGGCGTGTCGGGACTGGCCCCTATGAACAGTAC.

On this clone: Germline and genes here are mouse. The observed sequence ends 1 residue before the CDR3 terminus, with the missing tail filled in from the germline J gene. V is TRBV26 and J is TRBJ2-3; D might be TRBD1 (6 bases). The CDR3 is made up of 16 amino acids. The V and J ends lost 4 bases and 0 bases respectively, with 14 bases between them. Per the germline V gene, CDR1 is KGHPV and CDR2 is FQNQEV (reference sequence). The DNA read from the CDR3 is TGTGCCAGCAGTCCCGGGACAAGGGGTAGTGCAGAAACGCTGTAT. As protein: CASSPGTRGSAETLY. The entire CDR3 is CASSPGTRGSAETLYF.

As for this clone: These gene names are mouse names. CDR3 loop: CASSPGGSGNTLYF. Partial CDR3 DNA: TGTGCCAGCAGCCCAGGGGGTTCTGGAAATACGCTCTAT. V usage is TRBV5 and J usage is TRBJ1-3; 7 nucleotides agree with TRBD1. The read falls 1 residue short of the CDR3 end, and the missing part is taken from the germline J gene. J gave up 0 bases and V 4 bases, and 0 bases lay outside the gene matches. The germline V gene has CDR1 LGHNA and CDR2 YNLKQL (reference sequence). The CDR3 is made up of 14 amino acids.

Comments on this clone: The gene names given are mouse names. The CDR3 extends 1 residue past the end of the read, so its final part is completed from the germline J gene. The chain is built from TRBV26 and TRBJ2-2; tentatively, D is TRBD1 (6 bases). Germline CDR1 KGHPV, CDR2 FQNQEV (reference sequence). The CDR3 covers 15 residues. The ends were cut back, 3 bases at V and 4 bases at J, with 12 bases in the middle. The part of the CDR3 DNA that was read is TGTGCCAGCAGTCTTACAGGGACGGGCACCGGGCAGCTCTAC. Protein product: CASSLTGTGTGQLY. In full, the CDR3 reads CASSLTGTGTGQLYF. The full variable domain, rest sourced from reference TRBV26 and TRBJ2-2, is NSKVIQTPRYLVKGQGQKAKMRCIPEKGHPVVFWYQQNKNNEFKFLINFQNQEVLQQIDMTEKRFSAECPSNSPCSLEIQSSEAGDSALYLCASSLTGTGTGQLYFGEGSKLTVL.

As regards this clone: Any gene name here is a mouse gene name. The read ends 1 residue shy of where the CDR3 ends; the end is completed using the germline J gene. The chain joins TRBV3 to TRBJ2-7, with TRBD1 matching over 11 bases. Per the germline V gene, CDR1 is SNHLY and CDR2 is FYNGKV (reference sequence). The CDR3 has 14 amino acids. The trim removed 3 bases at V and 7 bases at J, leaving 5 bases unmatched. The sequenced part of the CDR3 DNA is TGTGCCAGCAGCTTGGGGACAGGGGGGAAGGAACAGTAC. Protein sequence: CASSLGTGGKEQY. The full CDR3 protein reads CASSLGTGGKEQYF. Looking up the rest from reference TRBV3 and TRBJ2-7 gives the full variable domain: GPKVLQIPSHQIIDMGQMVTLNCDPVSNHLYFYWYKQILGQQMEFLVNFYNGKVMEKSKLFKDQFSVERPDGSYFTLKIQPTALEDSAVYFCASSLGTGGKEQYFGPGTRLTVL.

This clone was seen just once. Genes here carry mouse names. The DNA ends 1 residue before the CDR3 does, and the rest of the CDR3 is filled in from the germline J gene. The chain joins TRBV26 to TRBJ2-5, with D perhaps matching TRBD1 (5 bases). Germline values: CDR1 KGHPV, CDR2 FQNQEV (reference sequence). Between the trimmed V and J ends, which lost 2 bases and 5 bases, there was a span of 11 bases. CDR3 length equals 14 residues. The part of the CDR3 DNA that was read is TGTGCCAGCAGTCTGGAGGGGAGGGGAGACACCCAGTAC. This gives the protein CASSLEGRGDTQY. The CDR3, in full, reads CASSLEGRGDTQYF.

Worth noting for this clone: The genes and germline here are from mouse. The sequenced fragment ends 1 residue before the CDR3 boundary, so the rest is inferred from the germline J gene. The chain has TRBV12-1 and TRBJ1-2, with D possibly being TRBD1 (6 bases). V shed 4 bases and J shed 0 bases, with 14 bases lying between them. Germline CDR1 and CDR2: SGHSN and HYEKVE. The CDR3 spans 15 residues. The CDR3 bases that were read are TGTGCCAGCTCCCCCGGGACATATGCAAACTCCGACTACACC. This translates into CASSPGTYANSDYT. The full CDR3 sequence reads CASSPGTYANSDYTF. Looking up the rest from reference TRBV12-1 and TRBJ1-2 gives the full variable domain: DSGVVQSPRHIIKEKGGRSVLTCIPISGHSNVVWYQQTLGKELKFLIQHYEKVERDKGFLPSRFSVQQFDDYHSEMNMSALELEDSAMYFCASSPGTYANSDYTFGSGTRLLVI.

Within the sample, this clone is medium-sized. The listed genes are named as in mouse. Sequencing ends 1 residue short of the CDR3 end; the germline J gene provides the rest. This sequence joins TRBV19 and TRBJ2-2; TRBD2 agrees at 11 bases. The length of the CDR3 is 15 residues. The germline V gene has CDR1 FNHDT and CDR2 SITEND (reference sequence). With 6 bases clipped from V and 2 bases from J, the junction kept 3 bases outside the gene matches. CDR3 protein: CASTRDWGNTGQLYF. The sequenced CDR3 bases are TGTGCCAGCACCCGGGACTGGGGGAACACCGGGCAGCTCTAC.

Remarks on this clone: The genes are named according to mouse. Read sequence stops 1 residue before the CDR3 end, and the germline J gene provides the missing end. The chain joins TRBV16 to TRBJ1-3, with 8 positions matching TRBD1. The length of the CDR3 is 14 residues. V lost 5 bases, J lost 2 bases, and 2 bases stayed unmatched. Germline V CDR1 and CDR2: SGHSA, FRNQAP. CDR3 DNA (partial): TGTGCAAGCAGCGAACAGGGGGCTGGAAATACGCTCTAT. Translating it yields CASSEQGAGNTLY. The CDR3 reads in full as CASSEQGAGNTLYF.

With respect to this clone: Mouse gene names apply. The read ends 1 residue shy of where the CDR3 ends; the end is completed using the germline J gene. The V call is TRBV3, the J call TRBJ1-4; D is unresolved. The germline gives CDR1 SNHLY, CDR2 FYNGKV (reference sequence). CDR3 size: 14 residues. V lost 1 base and J lost 4, with 7 bases in between. The chain's CDR3 is CASSLGLFNERLFF. Partial CDR3 DNA: TGTGCCAGCAGCTTAGGACTCTTCAACGAAAGATTATTT.

A note on this clone: Genes here carry mouse names. The observed sequence ends 1 residue before the CDR3 terminus, with the missing tail filled in from the germline J gene. The chain uses TRBV26 and TRBJ1-6; D not resolved. TRBJ1-6 falls under the ORF class, with uncertain function. Trimming left V 4 bases short and J 3 bases short, with 7 bases between. The germline CDR1 and CDR2 sequences are KGHPV and FQNQEV (reference sequence). This CDR3 has 14 amino acids. The CDR3 spells CASSPTVYNSPLYF. The part of the CDR3 DNA that was read is TGTGCCAGCAGTCCAACAGTCTATAATTCGCCCCTCTAC.

This clone was counted a few times. Gene names are mouse gene names. The read ends 1 residue shy of where the CDR3 ends; the end is completed using the germline J gene. The chain carries TRBV23 and TRBJ2-7; the D call in the table, TRBD1, was not verified against the DNA. The CDR3 loop spans 14 amino acids. Germline loops: CDR1 KGHTA, CDR2 FQNQQP. CDR3 sequence: CSSSHRQGALEQYF. The DNA read from the CDR3 is TGCTCCAGCAGTCATCGCCAGGGGGCGCTGGAACAGTAC.

Remarks on this clone: Mouse gene names and germline throughout. The CDR3 end lies 1 residue beyond the end of the read and is filled in from the germline J gene. The chain recombines TRBV3 with TRBJ1-1, with D unclear. This CDR3 is built from 14 residues. V gave up 2 bases and J gave up 2 bases, with 9 bases separating them. CDR1 is SNHLY, CDR2 FYNGKV, per germline (reference sequence). CDR3 loop: CASSLRQVNTEVFF. The CDR3 DNA, read in part, is TGTGCCAGCAGCTTACGGCAGGTCAACACAGAAGTCTTC.

Remarks on this clone: Genes and germline are mouse. The read ends 1 residue early relative to the CDR3; the germline J gene fills the gap. The chain carries TRBV15 and TRBJ1-1; D unclear. V lost 1 base to trimming and J lost 0 bases, with 3 bases between them. CDR3 size: 13 residues. CDR1 and CDR2 (germline): SGHND, FRSKSL. The sequenced part of the CDR3 DNA is TGTGCCAGCAGTTTAGGCTCAAACACAGAAGTCTTC. Encoded protein: CASSLGSNTEVF. In full, the CDR3 is CASSLGSNTEVFF. Based on the CDR3 plus reference TRBV15 and TRBJ1-1, the full variable domain is DAGVTQTPRHEVAEKGQTIILKCEPVSGHNDLFWYRQTKIQGLELLSYFRSKSLMEDGGAFKDRFKAEMLNSSFSTLKIQPTEPKDSAVYLCASSLGSNTEVFFGKGTRLTVV.

Points on this clone: Mouse gene names and germline throughout. The read stops 1 residue short of the end of the CDR3; the missing end is completed from the germline J gene. The V gene is TRBV13-2, the J gene TRBJ2-2, with D possibly TRBD2 on 7 matching bases. Trimming removed 1 base from V and 7 bases from J, with 11 bases in between. Germline V gives CDR1 NNHNN, CDR2 SYGAGS (reference sequence). This CDR3 contains 14 residues. CDR3 bases read: TGTGCCAGCGGTGATCGGGGGGCAGGCGGGCAGCTCTAC. Amino acids: CASGDRGAGGQLY. The CDR3 as a whole reads CASGDRGAGGQLYF.

About this clone itself: The genes and germline here are from mouse. Sequencing ends 1 residue short of the CDR3 end; the germline J gene provides the rest. The chain carries TRBV12-1 and TRBJ2-3; 12 bases fit TRBD2. The J segment lost 1 base and the V segment lost 2 bases, leaving 3 bases of the junction unmatched. Germline CDR1 SGHSN, CDR2 HYEKVE. The CDR3 covers 16 residues. CDR3 DNA, as far as it was read: TGTGCCAGCTCTCGGGGACTGGGGGGCGGTGCAGAAACGCTGTAT. The encoded protein is CASSRGLGGGAETLY. The full CDR3 reads CASSRGLGGGAETLYF.

Details on this clone: Gene names are mouse gene names. Incomplete CDR3 DNA: TGCTCCAGCAGTCGGGGCTGGGGGGACTATGCTGAGCAGTTC. Translation: CSSSRGWGDYAEQF. The full CDR3 reads CSSSRGWGDYAEQFF. The V call is TRBV23, the J call TRBJ2-1; the table's D call TRBD2 went unverified against the DNA. The CDR3 goes on 1 residue after the read ends, and that part is filled in from the germline J gene. The CDR3 runs 15 residues. The germline V gene has CDR1 KGHTA and CDR2 FQNQQP.

Only a few counts were recorded for this clone. Mouse gene names and germline throughout. The DNA ends 1 residue before the CDR3 does, and the rest of the CDR3 is filled in from the germline J gene. The chain carries TRBV13-1 and TRBJ2-7; 11 bases align to TRBD2. J gave up 4 bases and V 2 bases, and 2 bases lay outside the gene matches. CDR3 size: 14 residues. Germline-derived CDR1 and CDR2 are NSHNY and SYGAGN. The chain's CDR3 is CASSERTGGYEQYF. Incomplete CDR3 DNA: TGTGCCAGCAGTGAAAGGACTGGGGGGTATGAACAGTAC.

Note on this clone: Gene names follow the mouse nomenclature. The CDR3 end lies 1 residue beyond the end of the read and is filled in from the germline J gene. The chain couples TRBV4 to TRBJ2-1; TRBD2 matches at 9 bases. With 5 bases clipped from V and 2 bases from J, the junction kept 4 bases outside the gene matches. The CDR3 length is 15 residues. Germline lookup yields CDR1 LGHDT and CDR2 YNNKQL (reference sequence). Here the CDR3 reads CASSVRLGDYAEQFF. The CDR3 bases that were read are TGTGCCAGCAGCGTTCGACTGGGGGACTATGCTGAGCAGTTC.

Only a few counts were recorded for this clone. Genes and germline come from the mouse. The observed sequence ends 1 residue before the CDR3 terminus, with the missing tail filled in from the germline J gene. V is TRBV12-2 and J is TRBJ2-7; D gene unclear. V lost 1 base, J lost 0 bases, and 9 bases lay in between. CDR1 and CDR2 (germline): SGHLS, HYDKME. This CDR3 region has 14 residues. The CDR3 DNA, read in part, is TGTGCCAGCTCTCTGGGCTCCAGCTCCTATGAACAGTAC. This translates into CASSLGSSSYEQY. The complete CDR3 sequence is CASSLGSSSYEQYF.

This clone was seen only a few times. Genes and germline come from the mouse. Read sequence stops 1 residue before the CDR3 end, and the germline J gene provides the missing end. The genes are TRBV26 and TRBJ2-5; TRBD2 matches 8 bases. The CDR3 is made up of 15 amino acids. Germline V gene lookup returns CDR1 KGHPV and CDR2 FQNQEV (reference sequence). V shed 3 bases, J shed 4 bases, and the junction held 6 bases outside the gene matches. The CDR3 protein is CASSLSAWGEDTQYF. The part of the CDR3 DNA that was read is TGTGCCAGCAGTCTAAGTGCCTGGGGGGAAGACACCCAGTAC.

As for this clone: Mouse names are used for the genes. The CDR3 DNA, read in part, is TGTGCCAGCAGCTACGGGGGGAGGGGAAACACCTTGTAC. Its translation: CASSYGGRGNTLY. The entire CDR3 protein is CASSYGGRGNTLYF. The V and J genes are TRBV4 and TRBJ2-4, with D perhaps TRBD2 (6 bases). The observed sequence ends 1 residue before the CDR3 terminus, with the missing tail filled in from the germline J gene. The CDR3 totals 14 residues. The germline gives CDR1 LGHDT, CDR2 YNNKQL (reference sequence). Trimming cost V 3 bases and J 5 bases, with 12 bases left between them.

A note on this clone: Gene names follow the mouse nomenclature. Coverage ceases 1 residue before the CDR3 finishes, and the germline J gene fills in the end. This rearrangement joins TRBV3 to TRBJ1-1; D perhaps matches TRBD1 (6 bases). The V end lost 3 bases, the J end lost 3 bases, and 14 bases lay between the germline ends. Germline CDR1 reads SNHLY; CDR2 reads FYNGKV (reference sequence). The CDR3 runs to 15 residues. The CDR3 bases that were read are TGTGCCAGCAGCTTTATGGGGGCGCCGGACACAGAAGTCTTC. Translated, it gives CASSFMGAPDTEVF. The CDR3 as a whole reads CASSFMGAPDTEVFF.